Below, 32 T cell receptor beta chains from the same sample are listed, as sequenced in a study of Graves' ophthalmopathy and Graves' hyperthyroidism. RNA transcripts were the source from which TCR beta CDR3 regions were amplified. Scientists carried out first-round RT-PCR using HTBI primers and then a second-round multiplex PCR. One entry per CDR3 protein, called by TCRdb with MiXCR from the multiplex PCR reads. Among some 370,000 distinct CDR3 sequences listed, about a sixth were seen once. Sequencing used peripheral blood. Receptor source: an adult woman with stable Graves' hyperthyroidism.

This clonotype was observed many times. This chain uses TRBV7-8 with TRBJ1-1; 11 bases line up with TRBD1. CDR1 and CDR2 (germline): SGHVS, FQNEAQ. J gave up 0 bases and V 3 bases, and 6 bases lay outside the gene matches. This CDR3 region has 17 residues. As DNA, the CDR3 is TGTGCCAGCAGCTTCGGGACAGGGGGTCCCCTGAACACTGAAGCTTTCTTT. It is translated as CASSFGTGGPLNTEAFF.

This clonotype was detected many times. This chain links TRBV27 with TRBJ2-2, with D perhaps TRBD2 (7 bases). The CDR3 loop spans 15 amino acids. The V gene's germline CDR1 is MNHEY and CDR2 SMNVEV (reference sequence). The V gene lost 6 bases and the J gene lost 3 bases, with 14 bases spanning the gap. Here the CDR3 DNA reads TGTGCCAGCAGACTTGGGGGGGCTGACACCGGGGAGCTGTTTTTT. As protein: CASRLGGADTGELFF.

This chain joins TRBV2 and TRBJ1-5; TRBD1 might be the D (5 bases). Germline assignment: CDR1 SNHLY and CDR2 FYNNEI. V was cut by 4 bases and J by 6 bases, with 16 bases left in between. This CDR3 has 15 residues. The CDR3 here is CASSAPGRECQPQHF. The CDR3 DNA is TGTGCCAGCAGTGCCCCCGGCAGGGAGTGTCAGCCCCAGCATTTT.

This clonotype has ten or more counts. The rearrangement uses TRBV20-1 and TRBJ2-7; D is unclear. The V gene's germline CDR1 is DFQATT and CDR2 SNEGSKA (reference sequence). V lost 6 bases to trimming and J lost 3 bases, with 15 bases between them. This CDR3 comprises 13 residues. In DNA form, the CDR3 reads TGCAGTGCCGTGGTACTGGTTGTCTACGAGCAGTACTTC. This translates into CSAVVLVVYEQYF.

The chain uses TRBV6-1 and TRBJ2-2, with TRBD2 identical over 11 bases. In germline, CDR1 is MNHNS, CDR2 SASEGT. V shed 7 bases, J shed 0 bases, and the junction held 4 bases outside the gene matches. The CDR3 totals 16 residues. The CDR3 region is CASTLSGGANTGELFF. The CDR3 DNA reads TGTGCCAGCACCCTTAGCGGGGGGGCGAACACCGGGGAGCTGTTTTTT.

The V and J genes are TRBV2 and TRBJ2-2; the match to TRBD1 covers 10 bases. J was trimmed by 7 bases and V by 8 bases; bases with no gene match: 4. Germline CDR1 reads SNHLY; CDR2 reads FYNNEI. This CDR3 is built from 13 residues. Here the CDR3 DNA reads TGTGCCAGCGGACAGGGGGAGATCGGGGAGCTGTTTTTT. It specifies CASGQGEIGELFF.

Many counts were recorded for this clonotype. This chain connects TRBV2 to TRBJ1-5; TRBD1 is a possible D gene (5 bases). Trimming left V 7 bases short and J 7 bases short, with 11 bases between. The CDR3 is 12 amino acids. Germline CDR1 and CDR2: SNHLY and FYNNEI. CDR3 sequence (DNA): TGTGCCAGCACAGGGTTCGAGCAGCCCCAGCATTTT. Encoded protein: CASTGFEQPQHF.

This clonotype was detected many times. The V call is TRBV2, the J call TRBJ1-1; TRBD1 might be the D (6 bases). V lost 6 bases, J lost 1 base, and 9 bases lay in between. This CDR3 is built from 13 residues. Germline V gene data show CDR1 as SNHLY and CDR2 as FYNNEI. The CDR3 DNA is TGTGCCAGCAGAGTACAGGGGAACACTGAAGCTTTCTTT. It specifies CASRVQGNTEAFF. The full variable domain, rest sourced from reference TRBV2 and TRBJ1-1, is EPEVTQTPSHQVTQMGQEVILRCVPISNHLYFYWYRQILGQKVEFLVSFYNNEISEKSEIFDDQFSVERPDGSNFTLKIRSTKLEDSAMYFCASRVQGNTEAFFGQGTRLTVV.

J is TRBJ2-7 and V is TRBV20-1; unclear D gene. The germline V gene has CDR1 DFQATT and CDR2 SNEGSKA (reference sequence). CDR3 length: 14 residues. V shed 3 bases and J shed 0 bases, with 12 bases lying between them. DNA for the CDR3: TGCAGTGCTAGGGTTCAAGACATCTCCTACGAGCAGTACTTC. Amino acids: CSARVQDISYEQYF.

There are a few counts of this clonotype. The chain joins TRBV7-9 to TRBJ1-5; 10 positions agree with TRBD1. The CDR3 is made up of 15 amino acids. CDR1 is SEHNR and CDR2 is FQNEAQ in the germline V gene (reference sequence). V lost 4 bases and J lost 6; bases outside the gene matches: 6. The CDR3 DNA reads TGTGCCAGCAGCTCGGGACAGGGGCGCTCTCAGCCCCAGCATTTT. Amino acids: CASSSGQGRSQPQHF.

At least ten counts were recorded for this clonotype. The chain carries TRBV7-3 and TRBJ2-7, with 9 bases identical to TRBD2. CDR3 size: 19 residues. Looked up from germline, CDR1 is SGHTA and CDR2 is FQGTGA. With 0 bases clipped from V and 6 bases from J, the junction kept 18 bases outside the gene matches. CDR3 sequence reads: CASSLTGRSGGPRLTEQYF. In DNA, the CDR3 is TGTGCCAGCAGCTTAACGGGCCGAAGCGGGGGGCCACGTCTCACCGAGCAGTACTTC.

This clonotype appeared many times. The V and J genes are TRBV28 and TRBJ2-2, with 10 bases matching TRBD2. This CDR3 has 20 residues. Germline CDR1 MDHEN, CDR2 SYDVKM. Trimming at V came to 2 bases and at J to 7 bases, leaving 19 bases not matched to a gene. CDR3 protein: CASSLTPDSFSGRAVGELFF. The CDR3, as DNA: TGTGCCAGCAGTTTAACCCCCGACTCGTTCAGCGGGAGGGCCGTCGGGGAGCTGTTTTTT.

In this sample, this clonotype turned up many times. The V and J genes are TRBV20-1 and TRBJ1-2; the D gene is possibly TRBD1 (5 bases). There are 14 residues in the CDR3. Germline CDR1 reads DFQATT; CDR2 reads SNEGSKA (reference sequence). V was pared by 5 bases and J by 3 bases, with 16 bases between. The CDR3 here is CSALPSGTDYGYTF. In nucleotides, the CDR3 is TGCAGTGCTTTACCATCCGGGACGGACTATGGCTACACCTTC.

This clonotype was picked up many times. The chain is built from TRBV6-5 and TRBJ1-1; weak D call: TRBD1 (5 bases). The V and J ends lost 8 bases and 5 bases respectively, with 12 bases between them. In germline, CDR1 is MNHEY, CDR2 SVGAGI. This CDR3 has 12 residues. CDR3 DNA: TGTGCCAGCCAAACGGGGGGAACTGAAGCTTTCTTT. It translates to CASQTGGTEAFF.

This clonotype was found many times. V and J are TRBV15 and TRBJ1-4, with 7 bases fitting TRBD1. CDR3 length equals 15 residues. The V gene end was trimmed by 5 bases and the J gene end by 0 bases; junction bases not matched to a gene: 3. Germline assignment: CDR1 LNHNV and CDR2 YYDKDF (reference sequence). This CDR3 is CATSFGQATNEKLFF. The CDR3 DNA follows: TGTGCCACCAGCTTCGGACAGGCAACTAATGAAAAACTGTTTTTT.

In this sample, this clonotype turned up many times. This chain connects TRBV12-3 or TRBV12-4 to TRBJ2-7; 8 positions match TRBD2. The CDR3 consists of 13 residues. The V and J ends lost 8 bases and 5 bases, in that order; junction bases with no gene match: 8. The CDR3 bases are TGTGCCAGCGGTACGGGAGGGCCGGACGAGCAGTACTTC. This gives the protein CASGTGGPDEQYF.

This clonotype was observed at least ten times. CDR3 coding DNA: TGCAGCGTATCAGAGGGCCAAGAGACCCAGTACTTC. Its protein is CSVSEGQETQYF. The gene calls are TRBV29-1 and TRBJ2-5; D possibly corresponds to TRBD2 (5 bases). V was pared by 6 bases and J by 1 base, with 9 bases between. The CDR3 contains 12 residues. Germline lookup yields CDR1 SQVTM and CDR2 ANQGSEA. The full variable domain, completed using reference TRBV29-1 and TRBJ2-5, is SAVISQKPSRDICQRGTSLTIQCQVDSQVTMMFWYRQQPGQSLTLIATANQGSEATYESGFVIDKFPISRPNLTFSTLTVSNMSPEDSSIYLCSVSEGQETQYFGPGTRLLVL.

There are many counts of this clonotype. This rearrangement joins TRBV15 to TRBJ2-7; 7 positions agree with TRBD1. Germline CDR1 LNHNV, CDR2 YYDKDF (reference sequence). V trimming: 1 base; J trimming: 1 base; junction bases outside the gene matches: 7. CDR3 length: 16 amino acids. Written as DNA, the CDR3 is TGTGCCACCAGCAGAGGGCTCGGGACAGAGTCCTACGAGCAGTACTTC. The encoded protein is CATSRGLGTESYEQYF.

This clonotype was recorded many times. The genes are TRBV6-1 and TRBJ1-5; no firm D call. The CDR3 spans 13 residues. Germline V gives CDR1 MNHNS, CDR2 SASEGT. Trimming removed 4 bases at V and 3 bases at J, with 7 bases between. The CDR3, as DNA: TGTGCCAGCAGTGTACGGATCAATCAGCCCCAGCATTTT. This encodes CASSVRINQPQHF.

V is TRBV12-3 or TRBV12-4 and J is TRBJ1-1, with D possibly matching TRBD1 (6 bases). Trimming took off 6 bases at V and 2 bases at J, with 19 bases between the two ends. This CDR3 contains 16 residues. CDR3: CASRAGVAFLNTEAFF. The CDR3, as DNA: TGTGCCAGCAGAGCAGGGGTGGCGTTCTTAAACACTGAAGCTTTCTTT.

J is TRBJ1-1 and V is TRBV6-5; the D is unclear. Per the germline V gene, CDR1 is MNHEY and CDR2 is SVGAGI. The V gene lost 2 bases and the J gene lost 0 bases, with 10 bases spanning the gap. This CDR3 is 15 amino acids long. The CDR3 protein is CASSYEGAVNTEAFF. The DNA for the CDR3 is TGTGCCAGCAGTTACGAGGGAGCGGTGAACACTGAAGCTTTCTTT.

The sample holds a few counts of this clonotype. A much larger clone differs from this one at a single base, so this may be a read error. It is likely a read error, because the conserved phenylalanine at the end of the CDR3 is missing. The V call is TRBV6-2 or TRBV6-3, the J call TRBJ2-2, with a weak D call TRBD2 (5 bases). The germline CDR1 and CDR2 sequences are MNHEY and SVGEGT. Trimming shortened V by 6 bases and J by 0 bases, and 11 bases separated the two germline ends. The CDR3 runs to 15 residues. The CDR3 region is CASSFGVANTGELFL. CDR3 sequence (DNA): TGTGCCAGCAGCTTCGGGGTCGCGAACACCGGGGAGCTGTTTTTG.

This clonotype has just one count. V gene TRBV4-1 combines with J gene TRBJ2-7; D is unclear. The CDR3 extends over 21 amino acids. Germline assignment: CDR1 MGHRA and CDR2 YSYEKL. Trimming left V 0 bases short and J 3 bases short, with 30 bases between. The CDR3 protein is CASSQEHFPQNLPPVDYEQYF. DNA of the CDR3: TGCGCCAGCAGCCAAGAACATTTCCCACAGAATCTACCTCCGGTCGACTACGAGCAGTACTTC.

About this clonotype itself: The conserved closing phenylalanine or tryptophan is absent in this CDR3, likely reflecting a read error. It is unclear where the CDR3 begins or ends on the DNA, so no DNA is shown, and the CDR3 is as TCRdb lists it. The rearrangement links TRBV15 to TRBJ2-2; no DNA check was done on the table's D call, TRBD1. Germline V CDR1 and CDR2: LNHNV, YYDKDF (reference sequence). The CDR3 numbers 17 amino acids, ends counted. CDR3: CATSRHGQGAFAGELCL.

This clonotype was seen a handful of times. This chain connects TRBV20-1 to TRBJ2-7; 8 bases match TRBD2. V was clipped by 3 bases and J by 0 bases; unmatched bases: 4. The germline gives CDR1 DFQATT, CDR2 SNEGSKA (reference sequence). There are 14 residues in the CDR3. CDR3 sequence: CSASPGGYSYEQYF. Here the CDR3 DNA reads TGCAGTGCTAGCCCGGGAGGGTACTCCTACGAGCAGTACTTC.

This clonotype was counted many times. This chain links TRBV6-5 with TRBJ2-7; 8 bases align to TRBD1. CDR1 is MNHEY, CDR2 SVGAGI, per germline. The CDR3 spans 15 residues. V lost 3 bases, J lost 5 bases, and 9 bases stayed unmatched. Here the CDR3 DNA reads TGTGCCAGCAGTTATCTGGCAGGGGGCTCACACGAGCAGTACTTC. It translates to CASSYLAGGSHEQYF.

This clonotype was recorded many times. This chain connects TRBV6-6 to TRBJ2-3; tentatively, D is TRBD1 (6 bases). Germline CDR1 and CDR2: MNHNY and SVGAGI (reference sequence). The CDR3 extends over 15 amino acids. Trimming cost V 6 bases and J 2 bases, with 15 bases left between them. In DNA, the CDR3 is TGTGCCAGCAGCTACCGGGACACCTACACAGATACGCAGTATTTT. It translates to CASSYRDTYTDTQYF.

This clonotype was recorded many times. V and J are TRBV7-8 and TRBJ2-7, with D possibly matching TRBD2 (5 bases). The CDR3 length is 14 residues. Looked up from germline, CDR1 is SGHVS and CDR2 is FQNEAQ. With 3 bases removed from V and 2 bases from J, the gap between germline ends came to 11 bases. Here the CDR3 reads CASSFSRETYEQYF. In DNA, the CDR3 is TGTGCCAGCAGCTTCTCCCGGGAAACCTACGAGCAGTACTTC.

This clonotype was counted ten times or more. CDR3 amino acids: CASSLGTSAGEETQYF. The CDR3 region has the DNA TGTGCCAGCAGCTTAGGGACATCGGCGGGAGAAGAGACCCAGTACTTC. The chain has TRBV7-9 and TRBJ2-5, with 7 bases aligning to TRBD2. There are 16 residues in the CDR3. The germline gives CDR1 SEHNR, CDR2 FQNEAQ (reference sequence). The V gene end was trimmed by 1 base and the J gene end by 3 bases; junction bases not matched to a gene: 8.

There are many counts of this clonotype. This chain joins TRBV11-2 and TRBJ2-7, with D perhaps matching TRBD1 or TRBD2 (5 bases each). This CDR3 is 14 amino acids long. Between the trimmed V and J ends, which lost 6 bases and 4 bases, there was a span of 16 bases. In germline, CDR1 is SGHAT, CDR2 FQNNGV. CDR3 DNA sequence: TGTGCCAGCAGGGGGGTGGACTCACGTTACGAGCAGTACTTC. Residues: CASRGVDSRYEQYF. The full variable domain, with the rest looked up from reference TRBV11-2 and TRBJ2-7, is EAGVAQSPRYKIIEKRQSVAFWCNPISGHATLYWYQQILGQGPKLLIQFQNNGVVDDSQLPKDRFSAERLKGVDSTLKIQPAKLEDSAVYLCASRGVDSRYEQYFGPGTRLTVT.

This clonotype was counted many times. This chain uses TRBV28 with TRBJ2-6; 7 nucleotides match TRBD1. Germline V gene lookup returns CDR1 MDHEN and CDR2 SYDVKM. V trimming: 4 bases; J trimming: 0 bases; junction bases outside the gene matches: 12. There are 19 residues in the CDR3. The CDR3 nucleotides are TGTGCCAGCAGTTCAACCCGATGGGACAGAAGCTCTGGGGCCAACGTCCTGACTTTC. This sequence encodes CASSSTRWDRSSGANVLTF.

This clonotype was seen at least ten times. The V gene is TRBV11-2, the J gene TRBJ1-3, with 10 bases lining up with TRBD1. Germline trimming cut 1 base from V and 0 bases from J; bases unmatched to any gene: 3. Per germline, CDR1 SGHAT and CDR2 FQNNGV. There are 17 residues in the CDR3. The DNA for the CDR3 is TGTGCCAGCAGCTTAGTCGGGACAGGGGCCTCTGGAAACACCATATATTTT. Protein sequence: CASSLVGTGASGNTIYF. The full variable domain, with the rest looked up from reference TRBV11-2 and TRBJ1-3, is EAGVAQSPRYKIIEKRQSVAFWCNPISGHATLYWYQQILGQGPKLLIQFQNNGVVDDSQLPKDRFSAERLKGVDSTLKIQPAKLEDSAVYLCASSLVGTGASGNTIYFGEGSWLTVV.